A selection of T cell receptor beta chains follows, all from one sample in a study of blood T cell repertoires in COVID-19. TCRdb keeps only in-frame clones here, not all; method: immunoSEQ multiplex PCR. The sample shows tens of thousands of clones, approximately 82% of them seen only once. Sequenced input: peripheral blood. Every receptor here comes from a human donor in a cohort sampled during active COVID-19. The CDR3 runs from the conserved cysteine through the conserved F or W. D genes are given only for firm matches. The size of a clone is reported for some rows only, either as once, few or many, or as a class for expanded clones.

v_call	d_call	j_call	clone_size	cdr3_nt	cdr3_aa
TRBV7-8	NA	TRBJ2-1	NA	TGTGCCAGCAGCTTAGGGACAGAGTTGGGTGAGCAGTTCTTC	CASSLGTELGEQFF
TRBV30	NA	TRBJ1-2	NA	TGTGCCTGGAGTGTAAGCGGGGCGCGGGGCTACACCTTC	CAWSVSGARGYTF
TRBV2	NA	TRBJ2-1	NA	TGTGCCAGCAACCGGAGGGGGGGTAATTCCTACAATGAGCAGTTCTTC	CASNRRGGNSYNEQFF
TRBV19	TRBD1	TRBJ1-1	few	TGTGCCAGTAGGAGCCACAGGGGCACTGAAGCTTTCTTT	CASRSHRGTEAFF
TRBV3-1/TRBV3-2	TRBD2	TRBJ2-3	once	TGTGCCAGCAGCCTAAAGTTAAGGAGCGGGGGGGGCGATACGCAGTATTTT	CASSLKLRSGGGDTQYF
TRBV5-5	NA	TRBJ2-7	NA	TGTGCCAGCAGCCCGGGCTACGAGCAGTACTTC	CASSPGYEQYF
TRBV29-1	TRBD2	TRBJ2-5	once	TGCAGCGTTGTGAGGCTAGCGGGGCTTCAGGAGACCCAGTACTTC	CSVVRLAGLQETQYF
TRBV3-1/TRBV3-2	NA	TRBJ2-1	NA	TGTGCCAGCAGCCTCCGGGGGTACAATGAGCAGTTCTTC	CASSLRGYNEQFF
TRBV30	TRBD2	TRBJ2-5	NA	TGTGCCTGGGCTAGCGGGGGAGTTGGGGAGACCCAGTACTTC	CAWASGGVGETQYF
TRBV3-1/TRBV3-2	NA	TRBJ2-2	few	TGTGCCAGCAGCCACGGGGGGAACACCGGGGAGCTGTTTTTT	CASSHGGNTGELFF
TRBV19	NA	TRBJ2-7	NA	TGTGCCAGTAGTGAGAGGATTTCCTACGAGCAGTACTTC	CASSERISYEQYF